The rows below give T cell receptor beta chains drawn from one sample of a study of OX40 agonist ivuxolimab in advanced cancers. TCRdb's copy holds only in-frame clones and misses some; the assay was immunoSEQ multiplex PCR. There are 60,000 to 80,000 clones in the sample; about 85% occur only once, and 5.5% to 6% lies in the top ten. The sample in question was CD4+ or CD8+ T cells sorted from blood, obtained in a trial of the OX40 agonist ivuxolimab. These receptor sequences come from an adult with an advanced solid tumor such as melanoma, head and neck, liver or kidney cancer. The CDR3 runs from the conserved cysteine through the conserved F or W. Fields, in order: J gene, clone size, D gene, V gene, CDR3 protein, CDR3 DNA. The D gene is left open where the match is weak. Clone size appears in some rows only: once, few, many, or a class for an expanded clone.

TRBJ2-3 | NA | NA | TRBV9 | CASSVQTRTDTQYF | TGTGCCAGCAGCGTGCAGACCCGCACAGATACGCAGTATTTT
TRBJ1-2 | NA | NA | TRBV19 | CASDPTGYYGYTF | TGTGCCAGTGATCCGACAGGCTATTATGGCTACACCTTC
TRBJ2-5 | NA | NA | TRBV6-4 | CASSEKVGLHQETQYF | TGTGCCAGCAGTGAGAAGGTAGGTCTGCACCAAGAGACCCAGTACTTC
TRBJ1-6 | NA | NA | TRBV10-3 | CAIRAIQGLSNSPLHF | TGTGCCATCAGGGCCATACAGGGACTCAGTAATTCACCCCTCCACTTT
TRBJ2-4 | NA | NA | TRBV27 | CASSTPGLGEPRGIQYF | TGTGCCAGCAGTACACCCGGCTTGGGGGAACCCCGAGGAATTCAGTACTTC
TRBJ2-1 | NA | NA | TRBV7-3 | CASSVRGGSSYNGQFF | TGTGCCAGCAGCGTACGAGGGGGGAGCTCCTACAATGGGCAGTTCTTC
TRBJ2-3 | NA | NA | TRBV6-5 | CASRIQGPSTDTQYF | TGTGCCAGCAGAATACAGGGACCTAGCACAGATACGCAGTATTTT
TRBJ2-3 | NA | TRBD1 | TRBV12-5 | CASGLFQDRDPDTQYF | TGTGCTAGTGGTTTGTTTCAGGACAGGGACCCAGATACGCAGTATTTT
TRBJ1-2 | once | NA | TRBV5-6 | CASSSLTGFSGYTF | TGTGCCAGCAGCTCACTCACAGGGTTTTCAGGCTACACCTTC
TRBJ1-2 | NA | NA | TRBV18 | CASSPRGNYGYTF | TGTGCCAGCTCACCACGCGGGAACTATGGCTACACCTTC
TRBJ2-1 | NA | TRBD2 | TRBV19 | CASSRTSGSVYEQFF | TGTGCCAGTAGTCGGACTAGCGGGAGTGTCTATGAGCAGTTCTTC
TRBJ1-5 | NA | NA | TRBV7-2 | CASSPGQGPNQPQHF | TGTGCCAGCAGCCCCGGTCAGGGACCCAATCAGCCCCAGCATTTT